Shown below are 20 T cell receptor beta chains from a single sample sequenced in a study of T cell repertoires in cytomegalovirus infection. TCRdb recomputed calls from the reads with MiXCR, one row per CDR3 protein. The profile covers around 710,000 distinct CDR3 sequences, with almost 30% appearing a single time and around 13% taken by the ten largest. Their antigen targets remain unknown. The source material was cultured CD8+ T cells from PBMCs, sampled from culture after CMV antigen stimulation. The receptor set was obtained from a human donor in good health (CMV status not recorded). Some clones in this sample may be carry-over from other donors' samples.

This clonotype was seen only a few times. J is TRBJ2-1 and V is TRBV7-9, with 7 bases aligning to TRBD2. The CDR3 length is 15 residues. V was pared by 4 bases and J by 0 bases, with 3 bases of the junction left unmatched. Germline V lookup: CDR1 SEHNR, CDR2 FQNEAQ (reference sequence). The CDR3 nucleotides read TGTGCCAGCAGCTATCTAGCGGTCTCCTACAATGAGCAGTTCTTC. It encodes CASSYLAVSYNEQFF.

The gene calls are TRBV25-1 and TRBJ1-1; a weak D match, TRBD1 (5 bases). The CDR3 is 15 amino acids. V was trimmed by 4 bases and J by 1 base, leaving 13 bases between them. Per germline, CDR1 MGHDK and CDR2 SYGVNS. CDR3 nucleotide sequence: TGTGCCAGCAGTGGAGGGTTTGGACAGAACACTGAAGCTTTCTTT. As protein: CASSGGFGQNTEAFF.

V is TRBV12-3 or TRBV12-4 and J is TRBJ2-2; TRBD1 or TRBD2 may be the D gene (7 bases each). The length of the CDR3 is 14 residues. Trimming removed 7 bases at V and 7 bases at J, with 16 bases between. Here the CDR3 reads CASIGRGPVGELFF. The CDR3 nucleotides read TGTGCCAGCATTGGGAGGGGGCCGGTCGGGGAGCTGTTTTTT.

CDR3: CASSPTSGGRREQYV. In DNA, the CDR3 is TGTGCCAGCAGTCCAACTAGCGGGGGGCGTCGGGAGCAGTACGTC. The genes are TRBV7-3 and TRBJ2-7; 12 nucleotides align to TRBD2. There are 15 residues in the CDR3. With 6 bases clipped from V and 7 bases from J, the junction kept 10 bases outside the gene matches. Germline V lookup: CDR1 SGHTA, CDR2 FQGTGA.

This sequence joins TRBV6-6 and TRBJ2-1; possible D gene TRBD2, 7 bases. CDR3 length: 16 amino acids. The V gene lost 5 bases and the J gene lost 3 bases, with 17 bases spanning the gap. Germline assignment: CDR1 MNHNY and CDR2 SVGAGI (reference sequence). The CDR3 sequence: CASSPRGAGVYNEQFF. CDR3 in DNA: TGTGCCAGCAGTCCACGGGGGGCGGGGGTCTACAATGAGCAGTTCTTC.

This clonotype has ten or more counts. The chain joins TRBV7-6 to TRBJ2-2, with unresolved D. The CDR3 length is 15 residues. The germline gives CDR1 SGHVS, CDR2 FNYEAQ. Trimming removed 5 bases at V and 2 bases at J, with 12 bases between. CDR3 sequence reads: CASSGRTGNTGELFF. DNA for the CDR3: TGTGCCAGCAGCGGCCGGACGGGCAACACCGGGGAGCTGTTTTTT.

The chain carries TRBV20-1 and TRBJ1-4, with 8 bases identical to TRBD1. Losses at the gene ends were 3 bases for V and 5 bases for J; bases not matched to a gene: 8. The CDR3 consists of 15 residues. CDR1 and CDR2 (germline): DFQATT, SNEGSKA (reference sequence). The CDR3 sequence is CSARSQGAINEKLFF. CDR3 coding DNA: TGCAGTGCTAGGAGTCAGGGGGCCATAAATGAAAAACTGTTTTTT.

This clonotype was detected a few times. The V and J genes are TRBV6-6 and TRBJ1-1; no clear D. The V end was cut by 0 bases, the J end by 6 bases, with 8 bases between. Germline V lookup: CDR1 MNHNY, CDR2 SVGAGI (reference sequence). This CDR3 comprises 13 residues. In nucleotides, the CDR3 is TGTGCCAGCAGTTACTCGTTCACAGCTGAAGCTTTCTTT. Protein product: CASSYSFTAEAFF.

This clonotype appeared a few times. The chain combines TRBV7-9 with TRBJ2-5; no definite D call. CDR3 length: 15 amino acids. The V gene lost 5 bases and the J gene lost 1 base, with 14 bases spanning the gap. The V gene's germline CDR1 is SEHNR and CDR2 FQNEAQ (reference sequence). As DNA, the CDR3 is TGTGCCAGCAGCGTACCCCGGGTCACCCAAGAGACCCAGTACTTC. Encoded protein: CASSVPRVTQETQYF.

This clonotype was counted many times. The chain uses TRBV25-1 and TRBJ2-1; D might be TRBD1 or TRBD2, each matching 5 bases. Germline CDR1 is MGHDK and CDR2 is SYGVNS. Deletions cut 0 bases from V and 12 bases from J, with 12 bases between. The CDR3 totals 13 residues. The CDR3 DNA follows: TGTGCCAGCAGTGAATATGGGGGAGTGGCGCAGTTCTTC. Translated, it gives CASSEYGGVAQFF.

In this sample, this clonotype turned up a few times. The chain combines TRBV27 with TRBJ1-1, with 9 bases aligning to TRBD1. This CDR3 contains 18 residues. V was clipped by 1 base and J by 1 base; unmatched bases: 10. The germline V gene has CDR1 MNHEY and CDR2 SMNVEV (reference sequence). The CDR3 loop is CASSLWGGDRVWNTEAFF. The CDR3 nucleotides read TGTGCCAGCAGTTTATGGGGCGGGGACAGGGTGTGGAACACTGAAGCTTTCTTT.

The rearrangement links TRBV11-2 to TRBJ2-7; the D gene is possibly TRBD1 (5 bases). The CDR3 covers 13 residues. From germline, CDR1 is SGHAT and CDR2 FQNNGV. V lost 5 bases, J lost 5 bases, and 13 bases lay in between. CDR3 sequence: CASSPKPGNEQYV. The CDR3 region has the DNA TGTGCCAGCAGCCCAAAGCCAGGGAACGAGCAGTACGTC.

The J gene is TRBJ1-2, the V gene TRBV29-1; the D gene is possibly TRBD1 (5 bases). CDR1 SQVTM and CDR2 ANQGSEA come from the germline V gene. This CDR3 has 14 amino acids. Trimming left V 4 bases short and J 3 bases short, with 15 bases between. CDR3 region: CSVVTGGEDYGYTF. The DNA of the CDR3 is TGCAGCGTTGTCACCGGAGGGGAGGACTATGGCTACACCTTC.

This clonotype was counted between two and nine times. The genes are TRBV6-5 and TRBJ2-3; 10 positions agree with TRBD2. Per germline, CDR1 MNHEY and CDR2 SVGAGI. Trimming cost V 0 bases and J 0 bases; bases outside gene matches: 3. The CDR3 is 17 amino acids. This chain's CDR3 is CASSYSSAGGSTDTQYF. The CDR3 DNA is TGTGCCAGCAGTTACTCGTCAGCGGGGGGGAGCACAGATACGCAGTATTTT.

The genes are TRBV7-6 and TRBJ2-7, with D tentatively TRBD1 (6 bases). This CDR3 comprises 13 residues. Per the germline V gene, CDR1 is SGHVS and CDR2 is FNYEAQ. V lost 5 bases and J 4 bases, leaving 12 bases between the germline ends. The CDR3 reads CASSPRTEYEQYF. The CDR3 DNA follows: TGTGCCAGCAGCCCACGGACAGAATACGAGCAGTACTTC.

The chain is built from TRBV7-9 and TRBJ1-6; maybe TRBD1 (5 bases). CDR1 is SEHNR, CDR2 FQNEAQ, per germline (reference sequence). The CDR3 runs to 15 residues. V gave up 4 bases and J gave up 10 bases, with 17 bases separating them. CDR3 protein: CASSYRNRRDSPLHF. The CDR3 region has the DNA TGTGCCAGCAGCTACCGGAACAGGAGAGACTCACCCCTCCACTTT.

The chain uses TRBV19 and TRBJ2-2; D call uncertain. Germline V gene lookup returns CDR1 LNHDA and CDR2 SQIVND (reference sequence). This CDR3 contains 16 residues. V was pared by 1 base and J by 1 base, with 10 bases between. CDR3 nucleotide sequence: TGTGCCAGTAGTATAGGAGGTTATAGGAACACCGGGGAGCTGTTTTTT. The encoded protein is CASSIGGYRNTGELFF.

This clonotype was observed many times. The rearrangement links TRBV7-6 to TRBJ2-1; 9 bases fit TRBD2. The CDR3 contains 22 residues. Germline CDR1 and CDR2: SGHVS and FNYEAQ. V dropped 5 bases and J dropped 2; count of bases not matched to a gene: 25. DNA for the CDR3: TGTGCCAGCAGCGAACGACTAGCGGTATACTTCTCGGGGAGCAGTACCTACAATGAGCAGTTCTTC. Translation gives CASSERLAVYFSGSSTYNEQFF.

This clonotype was seen a handful of times. The chain couples TRBV6-2 or TRBV6-3 to TRBJ1-5; maybe TRBD1 (6 bases). Trimming shortened V by 7 bases and J by 4 bases, and 14 bases separated the two germline ends. Germline CDR1 MNHEY, CDR2 SVGEGT. The CDR3 runs 14 residues. The CDR3 sequence is CASNTRGVNQPQHF. The CDR3 DNA is TGTGCCAGCAATACCAGGGGAGTAAATCAGCCCCAGCATTTT.

The chain is built from TRBV5-1 and TRBJ2-1; the match to TRBD2 covers 8 bases. Germline-derived CDR1 and CDR2 are SGHRS and YFSETQ. The CDR3 runs 19 residues. Germline trimming cut 1 base from V and 1 base from J; bases unmatched to any gene: 13. The CDR3: CASSLTGGERYTSYNEQFF. The CDR3 DNA reads TGCGCCAGCAGCTTGACGGGGGGGGAGAGATATACGTCCTACAATGAGCAGTTCTTC.